The 6 T cell receptor beta chains below all came from one sample that was sequenced in a study of blood T cell repertoires in COVID-19. Repertoires were generated with immunoSEQ multiplex PCR, while TCRdb's copy carries only in-frame clones and drops some. The table records around 190,000 clones, about 88% of them present only once. Sequenced: PBMCs or T cells enriched from blood (not recorded which). Every receptor here comes from a woman aged 40 to 50 in a cohort exposed to, infected with or recovered from COVID-19 (not recorded which).

The chain has TRBV11-3 and TRBJ1-1; TRBD1 matches 8 bases. Germline CDR1 is SGHNT and CDR2 is YENEEA. Trimming at V came to 0 bases and at J to 7 bases, leaving 7 bases not matched to a gene. The CDR3 spans 15 residues. CDR3: CASSLDGRGQGEAFF. The CDR3 nucleotides are TGTGCCAGCAGCTTAGACGGCAGGGGGCAAGGTGAAGCTTTCTTT.

In this sample, this clone turned up once. The chain recombines TRBV6-6 with TRBJ1-2, with TRBD1 identical over 7 bases. The CDR3 runs 13 residues. Germline V gives CDR1 MNHNY, CDR2 SVGAGI (reference sequence). Trimming took 4 bases from V and 5 from J; bases not matched to a gene: 4. This chain's CDR3 is CASSSTGNYGYTF. The CDR3 DNA is TGTGCCAGCAGTTCGACAGGGAATTATGGCTACACCTTC.

The chain has TRBV7-9 and TRBJ2-1, with 7 bases aligning to TRBD2. Unmatched junction bases numbered 13, after V lost 4 bases and J lost 1 base. CDR1 SEHNR and CDR2 FQNEAQ come from the germline V gene (reference sequence). This CDR3 comprises 18 residues. DNA of the CDR3: TGTGCCAGCAGCTCCCTCGGGAGGAACCAAGATTCCTACAATGAGCAGTTCTTC. Its protein product is CASSSLGRNQDSYNEQFF.

The V gene is TRBV7-2, the J gene TRBJ2-1; 14 nucleotides agree with TRBD2. V lost 5 bases and J lost 10; bases outside the gene matches: 7. This CDR3 has 15 amino acids. Germline V gene data show CDR1 as SGHTA and CDR2 as FQGNSA. CDR3 amino acids: CASSGRLAGGGEQFF. The CDR3 DNA sequence: TGTGCCAGCAGCGGGCGACTAGCGGGAGGGGGGGAGCAGTTCTTC.

The genes are TRBV28 and TRBJ1-4; unclear D gene. V was cut by 2 bases and J by 8 bases, with 15 bases left in between. The CDR3 runs to 15 residues. CDR1 MDHEN and CDR2 SYDVKM come from the germline V gene. CDR3 nucleotide sequence: TGTGCCAGCAGTTTAGAGGCGGGCTTTCGGGAAAAACTGTTTTTT. This gives the protein CASSLEAGFREKLFF.

The chain is built from TRBV27 and TRBJ2-3; 9 bases agree with TRBD2. The CDR3 extends over 14 amino acids. V trimming: 6 bases; J trimming: 2 bases; junction bases outside the gene matches: 3. Germline-derived CDR1 and CDR2 are MNHEY and SMNVEV (reference sequence). The CDR3 here is CASRRGGVTDTQYF. The CDR3 region has the DNA TGTGCCAGCAGACGCGGGGGGGTCACAGATACGCAGTATTTT.